The rows below give T cell receptor beta chains drawn from one sample of a study of blood T cell repertoires in COVID-19. Sequenced by immunoSEQ multiplex PCR; TCRdb stores in-frame clones only, minus some. This table holds roughly 190,000 clones, roughly four fifths found once. Sequenced: peripheral blood. The source is a woman in her fifties or sixties with acute or convalescent COVID-19. Both conserved end residues are part of each CDR3. Each record gives: V gene, D gene, J gene, clone size, CDR3 DNA, CDR3 protein. A D gene is named only where the DNA matches it firmly. Some rows mark clone size as missing; the rest say once, few, many or name a class of expanded clone.

>TRBV5-6|TRBD1|TRBJ2-2|-
TGTGCCAGCAGCTGGGGGACAGGACGAAACACCGGGGAGCTGTTTTTT
CASSWGTGRNTGELFF
>TRBV7-2|TRBD2|TRBJ2-1|-
TGTGCCAGCAGCTTAAACGGCGGGGGGGCCTACAATGAGCAGTTCTTC
CASSLNGGGAYNEQFF
>TRBV30|TRBD2|TRBJ2-4|-
TGTGCCTGCTCAACCCCAAGCGGGGGTAACATTCAGTACTTC
CACSTPSGGNIQYF
>TRBV28|-|TRBJ2-2|-
TGTGCCAGCAGTTTATCAAGAAGGGGTTTTTACACCGGGGAGCTGTTTTTT
CASSLSRRGFYTGELFF
>TRBV12-3/TRBV12-4|-|TRBJ2-3|-
TGTGCCAGCAGTTACTGGGAGAATACGCAGTATTTT
CASSYWENTQYF
>TRBV18|-|TRBJ1-2|-
TGTGCCAGCTCACCACCGTCCGGGGAATATGGCTACACCTTC
CASSPPSGEYGYTF
>TRBV10-3|-|TRBJ1-1|few
TGTGCCACCAAGGGGGAGAGCTTAAGGGACACTGAAGCTTTCTTT
CATKGESLRDTEAFF
>TRBV29-1|TRBD1|TRBJ1-2|few
TGCAGCGTTGTTGTGCGGGACAGGGGACTCTATGGCTACACCTTC
CSVVVRDRGLYGYTF
>TRBV19|-|TRBJ1-2|medium-sized
TGTGCCAGTAGTATAGATCTGATGACAGGCCTTAACTATGGCTACACCTTC
CASSIDLMTGLNYGYTF
>TRBV5-1|-|TRBJ1-1|-
TGCGCCAGCCATCAGGGGACGAACACTGAAGCTTTCTTT
CASHQGTNTEAFF
>TRBV5-4|TRBD2|TRBJ2-1|-
TGTGCCAGCAGCAGACGGACTAGCTCCTACAATGAGCAGTTCTTC
CASSRRTSSYNEQFF
>TRBV19|TRBD1|TRBJ1-1|-
TGTGCCAGTATGGTACGTGGGACAGCGAACACTGAAGCTTTCTTT
CASMVRGTANTEAFF
>TRBV30|TRBD1|TRBJ2-7|-
TGTGCCTCCTCAGACAGGGTCGGGTACGAGCAGTACTTC
CASSDRVGYEQYF
>TRBV25-1|-|TRBJ1-2|-
TGTGCCAGCAGTGACCCGAAACAGGGTGTCGTGAGTGGCTACACCTTC
CASSDPKQGVVSGYTF
>TRBV7-2|TRBD1|TRBJ1-4|few
TGTGCCAGCAGCCTGGGACAGGGGGCTTCAGTTAATGAAAAACTGTTTTTT
CASSLGQGASVNEKLFF
>TRBV29-1|TRBD1|TRBJ2-7|-
TGCAGCGTTTCACCGGACAGGGACTACGAGCAGTACTTC
CSVSPDRDYEQYF
>TRBV5-5|-|TRBJ1-1|-
TGTGCCAGCAGCTCCGGACACGGGAACACTGAAGCTTTCTTT
CASSSGHGNTEAFF
>TRBV18|TRBD1|TRBJ1-1|-
TGTGCCAGCCGCGTACAGGGGGAAGGGACTGAAGCTTTCTTT
CASRVQGEGTEAFF
>TRBV6-2/TRBV6-3|-|TRBJ2-7|many
TGTGCCAGCAGTTGGACAAATTCCTACGAGCAGTACTTC
CASSWTNSYEQYF
>TRBV6-5|TRBD1|TRBJ1-6|-
TGTGCCAGCAGGAGACAGGGGAATTCACCCCTCCACTTT
CASRRQGNSPLHF
>TRBV7-2|TRBD1|TRBJ2-2|-
TGTGCCAGCACCACAGGGGGAGCGACCACCGGGGAGCTGTTTTTT
CASTTGGATTGELFF
>TRBV6-5|TRBD1|TRBJ1-4|-
TGTGCCAGCAGTAACAGGGGAGCTAATGAAAAACTGTTTTTT
CASSNRGANEKLFF
>TRBV2|-|TRBJ2-7|-
TGTGCCAGCACTCGGCAGCACAGTAAGGACGAGCAGTACTTC
CASTRQHSKDEQYF
>TRBV27|-|TRBJ1-5|many
TGTGCCAGCAGTCAAAACTACGTTTATAGCAATCAGCCCCAGCATTTT
CASSQNYVYSNQPQHF
>TRBV11-2|TRBD2|TRBJ2-1|-
TGTGCCAGCAGCAGAACCGGGACTACCCTTGAGCAGTTCTTC
CASSRTGTTLEQFF
>TRBV15|TRBD2|TRBJ2-5|-
TGTGCCACCAGCAGAGGAGAGCGGGAGGTATGGGAGACCCAGTACTTC
CATSRGEREVWETQYF
>TRBV24-1|-|TRBJ1-2|many
TGTGCCACCAGTGAGACAGACTATGGCTACACCTTC
CATSETDYGYTF
>TRBV18|TRBD2|TRBJ2-2|-
TGTGCCAGCTCACCCCCTAGCGGGGGGGCGAACACCGGGGAGCTGTTTTTT
CASSPPSGGANTGELFF
>TRBV15|-|TRBJ1-5|-
TGTGCCACCAGCAGAGATGGACAGAGGCTACAGCCCCAGCATTTT
CATSRDGQRLQPQHF
>TRBV11-3|TRBD1|TRBJ2-1|-
TGTGCCAGCAGCACAGGACAGGGTGGAGGGTACAATGAGCAGTTCTTC
CASSTGQGGGYNEQFF
>TRBV10-2|TRBD1|TRBJ1-5|-
TGCGCCACTAAAACGGGACAGTGGAATCAGCCCCAGCATTTT
CATKTGQWNQPQHF
>TRBV7-2|TRBD1|TRBJ2-2|-
TGTGCCAGCACCCTCCACCCAGGGGGCAACACCGGGGAGCTGTTTTTT
CASTLHPGGNTGELFF
>TRBV19|TRBD1|TRBJ2-3|-
TGTGCCAGTAGTATAGTAGCAGGGGGTACAGATACGCAGTATTTT
CASSIVAGGTDTQYF
>TRBV7-2|-|TRBJ1-2|-
TGTGCCAGCAGCTTGACAGCTTCTAACTATGGCTACACCTTC
CASSLTASNYGYTF
>TRBV11-2|-|TRBJ1-3|once
TGTGCCAGCAGCTTAGACCTTTCAGGGGCCGGAAACACCATATATTTT
CASSLDLSGAGNTIYF
>TRBV19|TRBD1|TRBJ1-5|-
TGTGCCAGTAGTATTCGGTGGGGGGACAGACCCTCGGGGAGCAATCAGCCCCAGCATTTT
CASSIRWGDRPSGSNQPQHF
>TRBV21-1|-|TRBJ2-7|-
TGTGCCAGCAGCAAAAGGGGGCCGGGAACAGCCCCCTACGAGCAGTACTTC
CASSKRGPGTAPYEQYF